The 21 T cell receptor beta chains in this list originate from one sample, sequenced in a study of T cell responses to AZD1222 COVID-19 vaccine. Produced via immunoSEQ multiplex PCR; TCRdb's table is partial and in-frame only. The table includes about 56,000 clones, over 70% detected once. Sequencing used peripheral blood, obtained on day 0 of AZD1222 vaccination. The receptors derive from an adult in good health.

J is TRBJ1-5 and V is TRBV5-6; 9 bases align to TRBD1. The CDR3 has 16 residues. J was trimmed by 2 bases and V by 3 bases; bases with no gene match: 6. Germline CDR1 and CDR2: SGHDT and YYEEEE. CDR3 amino acids: CASSSGTGLGNQPQHF. The CDR3 DNA sequence: TGTGCCAGCAGCTCGGGGACAGGGCTCGGCAATCAGCCCCAGCATTTT.

The rearrangement links TRBV6-5 to TRBJ1-1; the D gene is possibly TRBD1 (6 bases). V was cut by 6 bases and J by 6 bases, with 14 bases left in between. The CDR3 spans 13 residues. CDR1 and CDR2 from the germline V gene are MNHEY and SVGAGI. The CDR3 region is CASSRDRIAEAFF. CDR3 nucleotide sequence: TGTGCCAGCAGCCGAGACAGGATCGCTGAAGCTTTCTTT.

The chain carries TRBV30 and TRBJ1-4; no clear D. Trimming stripped 2 bases from V and 15 bases from J, with 16 bases between. This CDR3 is 12 amino acids long. Germline lookup yields CDR1 GTSNPN and CDR2 SVGIG (reference sequence). CDR3 DNA: TGTGCCTGGAGTACTCGGCCGGGAGCGTTGTTTTTT. Its protein product is CAWSTRPGALFF.

This clone turned up a few times. This sequence joins TRBV11-2 and TRBJ2-1; D possibly corresponds to TRBD2 (6 bases). The CDR3 spans 18 residues. Trimming pared 5 bases from V and 6 bases from J, leaving 26 bases between. Germline-derived CDR1 and CDR2 are SGHAT and FQNNGV. The CDR3 loop is CASSLSWGRREGRNEQFF. The CDR3 DNA follows: TGTGCCAGCAGCCTCAGTTGGGGGAGGCGGGAAGGTCGCAATGAGCAGTTCTTC.

The CDR3, as DNA: TGTGCCATCAGTGAGACTAGCACAGATACGCAGTATTTT. It translates to CAISETSTDTQYF. V is TRBV10-3 and J is TRBJ2-3; D is unresolved. V was shortened by 2 bases and J by 0 bases, with 3 bases between the two germline ends. Germline V gives CDR1 ENHRY, CDR2 SYGVKD. The length of the CDR3 is 13 residues.

V gene TRBV6-1 combines with J gene TRBJ2-3; a weak D match, TRBD2 (5 bases). The V gene lost 3 bases and the J gene lost 5 bases, with 9 bases spanning the gap. The CDR3 sequence is 13 residues long. Germline assignment: CDR1 MNHNS and CDR2 SASEGT. CDR3 sequence (DNA): TGTGCCAGCAGTGATTTACTAGAAGATACGCAGTATTTT. The encoded protein is CASSDLLEDTQYF.

This chain uses TRBV7-2 with TRBJ2-7; D might be TRBD2 (5 bases). The CDR3 contains 15 residues. V gave up 1 base and J gave up 2 bases, with 12 bases separating them. Germline CDR1 SGHTA, CDR2 FQGNSA. CDR3 in DNA: TGTGCCAGCAGCTTAGGGGATAGGAGGACCTACGAGCAGTACTTC. The encoded protein is CASSLGDRRTYEQYF.

The V gene is TRBV6-5, the J gene TRBJ2-3, with D possibly being TRBD1 or TRBD2 (5 bases each). The CDR3 loop spans 16 amino acids. In germline, CDR1 is MNHEY, CDR2 SVGAGI. Trimming stripped 4 bases from V and 2 bases from J, with 16 bases between. CDR3 loop: CASSLGPTKNTDTQYF. CDR3 coding DNA: TGTGCCAGCAGTTTGGGACCCACAAAGAACACAGATACGCAGTATTTT.

This chain links TRBV11-2 with TRBJ2-3; D may match TRBD1 or TRBD2 (5 bases each). The V gene lost 5 bases and the J gene lost 10 bases, with 16 bases spanning the gap. The CDR3 covers 13 residues. Germline CDR1 reads SGHAT; CDR2 reads FQNNGV. The CDR3 sequence is CASSAYGRGSQYF. CDR3 nucleotides: TGTGCCAGCAGCGCCTACGGTCGGGGCTCGCAGTATTTT. Full variable domain (rest looked up from reference TRBV11-2 and TRBJ2-3): EAGVAQSPRYKIIEKRQSVAFWCNPISGHATLYWYQQILGQGPKLLIQFQNNGVVDDSQLPKDRFSAERLKGVDSTLKIQPAKLEDSAVYLCASSAYGRGSQYFGPGTRLTVL.

The rearrangement uses TRBV4-3 and TRBJ2-2, with 12 bases identical to TRBD2. The V gene's germline CDR1 is LGHNA and CDR2 YSLEER. The CDR3 runs 15 residues. With V trimmed by 4 bases and J by 4 bases, 1 base remained unmatched. CDR3 DNA sequence: TGCGCCAGCAGCCCTAGCGGGAGGGTCACCGGGGAGCTGTTTTTT. The encoded protein is CASSPSGRVTGELFF.

The chain carries TRBV19 and TRBJ1-1; 9 nucleotides agree with TRBD1. The CDR3 consists of 16 residues. The V gene's germline CDR1 is LNHDA and CDR2 SQIVND (reference sequence). The J segment lost 2 bases and the V segment lost 7 bases, leaving 11 bases of the junction unmatched. CDR3 sequence reads: CASIRDREFPNTEAFF. CDR3 bases: TGTGCCAGTATAAGGGACAGGGAGTTCCCTAACACTGAAGCTTTCTTT.

The J gene is TRBJ1-3, the V gene TRBV6-5; 8 nucleotides align to TRBD1. Trimming at V came to 8 bases and at J to 4 bases, leaving 10 bases not matched to a gene. The germline CDR1 and CDR2 sequences are MNHEY and SVGAGI. CDR3 length: 15 residues. The CDR3 sequence: CASGPQGARGNTIYF. CDR3 sequence (DNA): TGTGCCAGCGGGCCTCAGGGGGCGCGGGGAAACACCATATATTTT.

The chain recombines TRBV2 with TRBJ1-6; D is undetermined. CDR1 and CDR2 (germline): SNHLY, FYNNEI. The CDR3 has 15 amino acids. The germline V and J ends were trimmed by 2 bases and 9 bases, with 14 bases remaining between them. For the CDR3, the DNA is TGTGCCAGCAGTGAATCCGGGCAGCAGAGTTCACCCCTCCACTTT. Its translation is CASSESGQQSSPLHF. Based on the CDR3 plus reference TRBV2 and TRBJ1-6, the full variable domain is EPEVTQTPSHQVTQMGQEVILRCVPISNHLYFYWYRQILGQKVEFLVSFYNNEISEKSEIFDDQFSVERPDGSNFTLKIRSTKLEDSAMYFCASSESGQQSSPLHFGNGTRLTVT.

The rearrangement joins TRBV6-4 to TRBJ2-1; TRBD1 matches at 10 bases. Per germline, CDR1 MRHNA and CDR2 SNTAGT. The J segment lost 6 bases and the V segment lost 3 bases, leaving 2 bases of the junction unmatched. This CDR3 is 14 amino acids long. The CDR3 protein is CASSEDRGFNEQFF. CDR3 bases: TGTGCCAGCAGTGAGGACAGGGGGTTCAATGAGCAGTTCTTC.

V usage is TRBV6-5 and J usage is TRBJ1-1, with D unresolved. V gave up 6 bases and J gave up 0 bases, with 5 bases separating them. Per the germline V gene, CDR1 is MNHEY and CDR2 is SVGAGI. CDR3 length equals 12 residues. DNA of the CDR3: TGTGCCAGCAGCCGCATGAACACTGAAGCTTTCTTT. This translates into CASSRMNTEAFF.

V is TRBV2 and J is TRBJ1-1, with 8 positions matching TRBD1. The germline V gene encodes CDR1 SNHLY and CDR2 FYNNEI. The CDR3 covers 14 residues. Trimming removed 6 bases from V and 5 bases from J; junction bases left unmatched: 8. Here the CDR3 DNA reads TGTGCCAGCAGGGGGACAGGTCAAGGTACTGAAGCTTTCTTT. Translating gives CASRGTGQGTEAFF.

The rearrangement links TRBV7-9 to TRBJ2-2, with 8 positions matching TRBD2. V was clipped by 4 bases and J by 0 bases; unmatched bases: 4. CDR1 SEHNR and CDR2 FQNEAQ come from the germline V gene (reference sequence). There are 16 residues in the CDR3. CDR3 nucleotides: TGTGCCAGCAGCTATAGCGGGGAAGCGAACACCGGGGAGCTGTTTTTT. It yields the protein CASSYSGEANTGELFF. Together with reference TRBV7-9 and TRBJ2-2, the CDR3 gives the full variable domain: DTGVSQNPRHKITKRGQNVTFRCDPISEHNRLYWYRQTLGQGPEFLTYFQNEAQLEKSRLLSDRFSAERPKGSFSTLEIQRTEQGDSAMYLCASSYSGEANTGELFFGEGSRLTVL.

The chain uses TRBV9 and TRBJ2-6; D is unclear. Germline CDR1 reads SGDLS; CDR2 reads YYNGEE. Trimming removed 4 bases at V and 0 bases at J, with 8 bases between. This CDR3 is 15 amino acids long. The CDR3 sequence is CASSTRGSGANVLTF. CDR3 coding DNA: TGTGCCAGCAGCACCCGTGGCTCTGGGGCCAACGTCCTGACTTTC. Combining the CDR3 with reference TRBV9 and TRBJ2-6 gives the whole variable domain DSGVTQTPKHLITATGQRVTLRCSPRSGDLSVYWYQQSLDQGLQFLIQYYNGEERAKGNILERFSAQQFPDLHSELNLSSLELGDSALYFCASSTRGSGANVLTFGAGSRLTVL.

The chain recombines TRBV7-2 with TRBJ2-2, with 11 bases that match TRBD2. The ends lost 7 bases at V and 7 bases at J; junction bases unmatched: 8. Germline assignment: CDR1 SGHTA and CDR2 FQGNSA. The CDR3 extends over 15 amino acids. The CDR3 DNA follows: TGTGCCAGCACCCAACTAGCGGGAGTTGTCGGGGAGCTGTTTTTT. Amino acid sequence: CASTQLAGVVGELFF.

The chain employs TRBV24-1 and TRBJ1-2; D is undetermined. The CDR3 loop spans 13 amino acids. Looked up from germline, CDR1 is KGHDR and CDR2 is SFDVKD. Trimming took 2 bases from V and 3 from J, leaving 6 bases between them. The CDR3 DNA reads TGTGCCACCAGTGATTCCGGATACTATGGCTACACCTTC. This sequence encodes CATSDSGYYGYTF.

The chain joins TRBV7-8 to TRBJ1-2, with a weak D call TRBD1 (5 bases). Germline loops: CDR1 SGHVS, CDR2 FQNEAQ. The CDR3 is 14 amino acids. V dropped 5 bases and J dropped 2 bases, with 12 bases sitting between them. The CDR3 DNA is TGTGCCAGCAGCCCGGGACCGAACAACTATGGCTACACCTTC. Its translation is CASSPGPNNYGYTF.